The 22 T cell receptor beta chains below were found in one sample sequenced in a study of CD8 T cells in Susac syndrome. With random hexamers, about 0.5 to 1 ug RNA was reverse transcribed. Using its own MiXCR run on the immunoSEQ multiplex PCR reads, TCRdb lists one record per CDR3 protein. Altogether about 200,000 distinct CDR3 sequences are present, around 93% being singletons, with the ten largest covering about 0.1%. Sequencing used CD4+ T cells from PBMCs. These receptors originate from a human donor in good health.

Only one count was recorded for this clonotype. V usage is TRBV12-3 or TRBV12-4 and J usage is TRBJ1-5; D ambiguous. The CDR3 is 12 residues long. Trimming stripped 5 bases from V and 7 bases from J, with 9 bases between. CDR3 in DNA: TGTGCCAGCAGTGGACCGTGGCAGCCCCAGCATTTT. This encodes CASSGPWQPQHF.

V usage is TRBV29-1 and J usage is TRBJ2-7; weak D call: TRBD1 (7 bases). V was cut by 4 bases and J by 2 bases, with 12 bases left in between. The V gene's germline CDR1 is SQVTM and CDR2 ANQGSEA. The CDR3 spans 13 residues. CDR3: CSVGGDSPYEQYF. DNA for the CDR3: TGCAGCGTTGGGGGGGACAGTCCCTACGAGCAGTACTTC.

The chain joins TRBV5-1 to TRBJ2-7; 9 nucleotides match TRBD2. This CDR3 has 16 residues. Trimming removed 2 bases from V and 0 bases from J; junction bases left unmatched: 6. The germline V gene has CDR1 SGHRS and CDR2 YFSETQ. DNA of the CDR3: TGCGCCAGCAGCTTTAGCGAGACTAGCGGCTCCTACGAGCAGTACTTC. Translating gives CASSFSETSGSYEQYF.

This chain joins TRBV29-1 and TRBJ2-1, with TRBD2 as a possible D gene (6 bases). Germline CDR1 reads SQVTM; CDR2 reads ANQGSEA. V lost 4 bases, J lost 0 bases, and 10 bases lay in between. CDR3 length equals 14 residues. The CDR3 coding sequence is TGCAGCGTTGTTCGGCGGGGCTCCTACAATGAGCAGTTCTTC. The encoded protein is CSVVRRGSYNEQFF.

This clonotype was counted once. This chain uses TRBV30 with TRBJ1-3; D possibly corresponds to TRBD1 (5 bases). CDR1 and CDR2 from the germline V gene are GTSNPN and SVGIG (reference sequence). V shed 3 bases and J shed 2 bases, with 8 bases lying between them. The CDR3 is made up of 13 amino acids. The CDR3 sequence: CAWRGVPGNTIYF. For the CDR3, the DNA is TGTGCCTGGAGGGGGGTACCTGGAAACACCATATATTTT.

The chain uses TRBV7-3 and TRBJ2-7, with D maybe TRBD2 (5 bases). The ends were cut back, 0 bases at V and 2 bases at J, with 23 bases in the middle. CDR3 length: 19 residues. The V gene's germline CDR1 is SGHTA and CDR2 FQGTGA. CDR3 sequence: CASSLTLHGPGLRTYEQYV. CDR3 DNA sequence: TGTGCCAGCAGCTTAACGTTACACGGACCGGGGTTGAGAACCTACGAGCAGTACGTC.

V usage is TRBV6-2 or TRBV6-3 and J usage is TRBJ2-5, with 8 bases lining up with TRBD1. This CDR3 spans 16 amino acids. V was clipped by 6 bases and J by 6 bases; unmatched bases: 15. Germline CDR1 reads MNHEY; CDR2 reads SVGEGT. This CDR3 reads CASRTLGTGGRQTQYF. In nucleotides, the CDR3 is TGTGCCAGCAGAACCCTAGGGACAGGAGGTCGGCAGACCCAGTACTTC.

The V and J genes are TRBV4-2 and TRBJ1-2, with 9 positions matching TRBD1. Germline CDR1 is LGHNA and CDR2 is YNFKEQ. The CDR3 totals 18 residues. V shed 5 bases, J shed 5 bases, and the junction held 18 bases outside the gene matches. The chain's CDR3 is CASSLEAGTGNVLYGYTF. DNA for the CDR3: TGTGCCAGCAGCTTAGAGGCCGGGACAGGGAACGTCCTGTATGGCTACACCTTC.

This chain links TRBV5-1 with TRBJ2-1; the match to TRBD2 covers 10 bases. The CDR3 is 15 amino acids. The germline gives CDR1 SGHRS, CDR2 YFSETQ. V shed 3 bases, J shed 7 bases, and the junction held 7 bases outside the gene matches. The chain's CDR3 is CASSSTSGVSNEQFF. The DNA for the CDR3 is TGCGCCAGCAGCTCCACTAGCGGGGTCTCGAATGAGCAGTTCTTC.

The V and J genes are TRBV5-6 and TRBJ1-1; TRBD1 might be the D (6 bases). Per germline, CDR1 SGHDT and CDR2 YYEEEE. Trimming took 2 bases from V and 6 from J, leaving 14 bases between them. The CDR3 consists of 14 residues. The CDR3 protein is CASSFVRGAAEAFF. The CDR3 region has the DNA TGTGCCAGCAGCTTCGTCAGGGGCGCCGCTGAAGCTTTCTTT.

V and J are TRBV29-1 and TRBJ2-7; D gene unclear. CDR3 length: 12 amino acids. V was cut by 5 bases and J by 6 bases, with 14 bases left in between. CDR1 and CDR2 from the germline V gene are SQVTM and ANQGSEA. CDR3 in amino acids: CSVSGNMGEQYV. CDR3 in DNA: TGCAGCGTTTCAGGAAATATGGGCGAGCAGTACGTC.

For the CDR3, the DNA is TGTGCCAGCAGTTTTAGTGGCGGACAGACCAATCAGCCCCAGCATTTT. It encodes CASSFSGGQTNQPQHF. The chain couples TRBV12-3 or TRBV12-4 to TRBJ1-5, with D maybe TRBD1 (6 bases). The germline V and J ends were trimmed by 3 bases and 3 bases, with 15 bases remaining between them. The CDR3 has 16 amino acids.

The V call is TRBV5-4, the J call TRBJ1-2, with D hard to call. The CDR3 is 13 residues long. Germline V gives CDR1 SGHNT, CDR2 YYREEE (reference sequence). V lost 0 bases, J lost 4 bases, and 7 bases lay in between. Written as DNA, the CDR3 is TGTGCCAGCAGCTTGGGCGTGGGCTATGGCTACACCTTC. It translates to CASSLGVGYGYTF. The full variable domain, completed using reference TRBV5-4 and TRBJ1-2, is ETGVTQSPTHLIKTRGQQVTLRCSSQSGHNTVSWYQQALGQGPQFIFQYYREEENGRGNFPPRFSGLQFPNYSSELNVNALELDDSALYLCASSLGVGYGYTFGSGTRLTVV.

This clonotype was counted only a few times. The V gene is TRBV28, the J gene TRBJ2-2; no clear D gene. The CDR3 contains 12 residues. V lost 2 bases and J 7 bases, leaving 5 bases between the germline ends. Per the germline V gene, CDR1 is MDHEN and CDR2 is SYDVKM. The CDR3 bases are TGTGCCAGCAGTTTAGGGATCGGGGAGCTGTTTTTT. This gives the protein CASSLGIGELFF.

This chain joins TRBV14 and TRBJ1-4; D possibly corresponds to TRBD1 (5 bases). CDR1 is SGHDN, CDR2 FVKESK, per germline. V lost 0 bases and J lost 1, with 9 bases in between. CDR3 length equals 16 residues. CDR3 coding DNA: TGTGCCAGCAGCCAAGAGTTGGGGGAAACTAATGAAAAACTGTTTTTT. This encodes CASSQELGETNEKLFF.

V is TRBV20-1 and J is TRBJ2-3; 13 nucleotides match TRBD2. The ends lost 1 base at V and 6 bases at J; junction bases unmatched: 10. This CDR3 is 17 amino acids long. Looked up from germline, CDR1 is DFQATT and CDR2 is SNEGSKA (reference sequence). In DNA, the CDR3 is TGCAGTGCTAGAGGATGGGTTGGGACTAGCGGGGTTGATACGCAGTATTTT. Encoded protein: CSARGWVGTSGVDTQYF.

This chain connects TRBV20-1 to TRBJ2-7; 12 bases line up with TRBD2. The V and J ends lost 5 bases and 4 bases, in that order; junction bases with no gene match: 9. CDR1 and CDR2 from the germline V gene are DFQATT and SNEGSKA (reference sequence). This CDR3 comprises 15 residues. CDR3 amino acids: CSAASPSGGAYEQYF. CDR3 in DNA: TGCAGTGCTGCTTCACCTAGCGGGGGGGCTTACGAGCAGTACTTC.

The CDR3 is CASSYGTTSTDTQYF. The DNA of the CDR3 is TGTGCCAGCAGTTACGGGACAACTAGCACAGATACGCAGTATTTT. V and J are TRBV6-2 or TRBV6-3 and TRBJ2-3; tentative D call: TRBD1 (6 bases). CDR3 length equals 15 residues. The germline gives CDR1 MNHEY, CDR2 SVGEGT. V was pared by 2 bases and J by 0 bases, with 9 bases between.

The chain combines TRBV20-1 with TRBJ2-5; D unresolved. Trimming cost V 2 bases and J 2 bases, with 3 bases left between them. The CDR3 consists of 11 residues. Germline V gene sequence: CDR1 DFQATT, CDR2 SNEGSKA (reference sequence). This CDR3 reads CSARHQETQYF. CDR3 DNA sequence: TGCAGTGCTAGACATCAAGAGACCCAGTACTTC.

The CDR3, as DNA: TGTGCCAGCAGAAGCCCGGGACACCAAGTTGAGCAGTACGTC. It is translated as CASRSPGHQVEQYV. This chain uses TRBV6-2 or TRBV6-3 with TRBJ2-7; a possible D gene is TRBD1 (6 bases). In germline, CDR1 is MNHEY, CDR2 SVGEGT. Trimming cost V 6 bases and J 7 bases, with 19 bases left between them. This CDR3 contains 14 residues.

The chain couples TRBV6-1 to TRBJ2-7; D gene unclear. The V end was cut by 7 bases, the J end by 1 base, with 11 bases between. Per germline, CDR1 MNHNS and CDR2 SASEGT. The CDR3 totals 13 residues. CDR3 coding DNA: TGTGCCAGCACCGGCTGGCGGTCCTACGAGCAGTACGTC. Its translation: CASTGWRSYEQYV.

This rearrangement joins TRBV29-1 to TRBJ1-1, with D uncertain. Germline V gives CDR1 SQVTM, CDR2 ANQGSEA. The CDR3 totals 15 residues. The CDR3 is CSVGLWVSPNTEAFF. CDR3 in DNA: TGCAGTGTGGGCCTGTGGGTCTCCCCGAACACTGAAGCTTTCTTT.